This record looks at one T cell receptor (beta chain) sequence and its context. The antigen is unknown. The data are from a study of beta chain features in type 1 diabetes. Turning to the study itself: Summed over all samples, the examined sorted cells came to 107,917,701.

Study outcomes and limitations: Possible PCR preference for shorter templates applied equally to patients and controls. Patients with type 1 diabetes showed fewer VDJ junction insertions and more deletions.

Of the isolated RNA, all was reverse transcribed, and so the sequenced material was expressed TCRB transcripts. Measured with immunoSEQ multiplex PCR; TCRdb has only the in-frame clones, and not every one. The table has almost 250,000 clones, over 12% seen once. Germline V gene lookup returns CDR1 MNHNY and CDR2 SVGAGI (reference sequence). The CDR3 has 13 amino acids. The rearrangement joins TRBV6-6 to TRBJ2-5; maybe TRBD1 (6 bases). The J call is uncertain, as TRBJ2-7 better fits the DNA end. Sequenced sample: naive CD4+ T cells from blood. The clonotype comes from a woman aged 40 to 50 in good health. This CDR3 is CASSPGASYEQYF. The CDR3 DNA sequence: TGTGCCAGCAGTCCAGGGGCCTCCTACGAGCAGTACTTC.